A selection of T cell receptor beta chains follows, all from one sample in a study of T cell responses to AZD1222 COVID-19 vaccine. Profiling relied on immunoSEQ multiplex PCR, and the TCRdb table lists in-frame clones only, not all of them. Seen here are approximately 69,000 clones, around four fifths observed once, and the top ten hold approximately 23%. The sequenced sample was peripheral blood, obtained 28 days after the second AZD1222 dose. The receptor source for this set is an adult who received the AZD1222 COVID-19 vaccine. Both conserved end residues are part of each CDR3. Each record gives: D gene, V gene, J gene, clone size, CDR3 protein, CDR3 DNA. D genes are given only for firm matches. Size is omitted from some rows. Given values are once, few, many or a class for expanded clones.

>NA|TRBV7-2|TRBJ2-7|few
CASSLGPVPSYEQYF
TGTGCCAGCAGCTTAGGTCCGGTACCCTCCTACGAGCAGTACTTC
>NA|TRBV6-2/TRBV6-3|TRBJ1-2|NA
CASSYSPSGNGYTF
TGTGCCAGCAGTTACAGCCCATCCGGAAATGGCTACACCTTC
>TRBD1|TRBV7-7|TRBJ2-3|once
CASSLARGPSTDTQYF
TGTGCTAGCAGCTTAGCCAGGGGGCCTAGCACAGATACGCAGTATTTT
>NA|TRBV18|TRBJ2-1|NA
CASSPSRQVIHNEQFF
TGTGCCAGCTCGCCTTCCAGACAGGTTATACACAATGAGCAGTTCTTC
>NA|TRBV6-5|TRBJ1-5|NA
CASSLDVTSNQPQHF
TGTGCCAGCAGTTTGGACGTTACTAGCAATCAGCCCCAGCATTTT
>NA|TRBV5-4|TRBJ2-5|NA
CASSFDSYQETQYF
TGTGCCAGCAGCTTTGACAGTTACCAAGAGACCCAGTACTTC
>NA|TRBV7-9|TRBJ2-3|NA
CASSSSGTDTQYF
TGTGCCAGCAGCTCCAGCGGGACAGATACGCAGTATTTT
>NA|TRBV10-1|TRBJ1-2|NA
CASTPYGADGYTF
TGCGCCAGCACCCCTTATGGGGCGGACGGCTACACCTTC
>NA|TRBV7-9|TRBJ2-5|many
CASSLASGGGRETQYF
TGTGCCAGCAGCTTAGCCTCCGGAGGGGGCCGAGAGACCCAGTACTTC
>NA|TRBV25-1|TRBJ2-2|NA
CASSGQMNTGELFF
TGTGCCAGCAGCGGACAGATGAACACCGGGGAGCTGTTTTTT
>NA|TRBV7-8|TRBJ1-2|NA
CASSLTGVGYTF
TGTGCCAGCAGCTTAACCGGGGTCGGATACACCTTC
>NA|TRBV6-6|TRBJ1-2|NA
CASSTDKGYGYTF
TGTGCCAGCAGCACCGATAAAGGCTATGGCTACACCTTC
>NA|TRBV10-3|TRBJ1-5|NA
CAIRGDRTRDQPQHF
TGTGCCATCAGAGGCGACAGGACGAGAGATCAGCCCCAGCATTTT
>TRBD2|TRBV2|TRBJ2-1|NA
CASSAREGLVAEQFF
TGTGCCAGCAGTGCCCGAGAAGGACTAGTTGCTGAGCAGTTCTTC
>NA|TRBV24-1|TRBJ2-2|NA
CATSGGPGVIGELFF
TGTGCCACCAGTGGGGGGCCAGGGGTAATCGGGGAGCTGTTTTTT
>NA|TRBV7-6|TRBJ1-4|NA
CASSPTGAQREKLFF
TGTGCCAGCAGCCCCACGGGGGCTCAGCGTGAAAAACTGTTTTTT
>TRBD1|TRBV6-5|TRBJ2-1|NA
CASSIDRGYNEQFF
TGTGCCAGCAGTATCGACAGGGGGTACAATGAGCAGTTCTTC
>TRBD1|TRBV6-5|TRBJ1-2|NA
CASSTGTGGGYTF
TGTGCCAGCAGTACAGGGACAGGGGGTGGCTACACCTTC
>NA|TRBV30|TRBJ1-1|NA
CAWSTGLGAFF
TGTGCCTGGAGTACGGGACTCGGGGCTTTCTTT
>NA|TRBV3-1/TRBV3-2|TRBJ1-1|NA
CASSPGLNTEAFF
TGTGCCAGCAGCCCCGGACTCAACACTGAAGCTTTCTTT
>TRBD1|TRBV30|TRBJ1-1|NA
CAWSPGQGFITEAFF
TGTGCCTGGAGTCCGGGACAGGGCTTTATTACTGAAGCTTTCTTT
>NA|TRBV5-1|TRBJ2-5|NA
CASREQGKETQYF
TGCGCCAGCAGGGAACAGGGCAAAGAGACCCAGTACTTC
>NA|TRBV20-1|TRBJ2-1|NA
CSASSLGSWNEQFF
TGCAGTGCTAGTTCTCTGGGATCCTGGAATGAGCAGTTCTTC
>NA|TRBV4-1|TRBJ2-7|NA
CASSLGETGYEQYF
TGCGCCAGCAGCCTCGGGGAAACGGGTTACGAGCAGTACTTC
>TRBD1|TRBV5-1|TRBJ1-2|NA
CASSLGQGSPGYTF
TGCGCCAGCAGCTTGGGACAGGGAAGCCCTGGCTACACCTTC
>NA|TRBV11-3|TRBJ1-3|NA
CASGLNGGNTIYF
TGTGCCAGCGGTCTTAATGGCGGAAACACCATATATTTT
>TRBD1|TRBV5-8|TRBJ2-2|NA
CASSLNLWTGDTGELFF
TGTGCCAGCAGCTTGAACTTGTGGACAGGGGACACCGGGGAGCTGTTTTTT
>TRBD2|TRBV11-3|TRBJ2-7|NA
CASSTLGLAGAYEQYF
TGTGCCAGCAGTACCCTTGGGCTAGCGGGGGCGTACGAGCAGTACTTC
>NA|TRBV5-1|TRBJ1-4|NA
CASSFLGVTNEKLFF
TGCGCCAGCAGCTTTTTGGGGGTAACTAATGAAAAACTGTTTTTT
>NA|TRBV4-2|TRBJ1-2|NA
CASSQDYYGYTF
TGTGCCAGCAGCCAAGACTACTATGGCTACACCTTC
>TRBD1|TRBV5-1|TRBJ2-3|NA
CASSLLRGTDTQYF
TGCGCCAGCAGCTTGCTCAGGGGGACAGATACGCAGTATTTT
>NA|TRBV9|TRBJ1-2|NA
CASSLGTLYDYGYTF
TGTGCCAGCAGCCTCGGGACACTTTATGATTATGGCTACACCTTC
>NA|TRBV9|TRBJ2-3|NA
CASSVQGSTDTQYF
TGTGCCAGCAGCGTTCAGGGGAGCACAGATACGCAGTATTTT
>TRBD1|TRBV27|TRBJ1-6|NA
CASNDRASNSPLHF
TGTGCCAGCAATGACAGGGCCAGTAATTCACCCCTCCACTTT
>TRBD2|TRBV5-1|TRBJ2-1|NA
CASSLLGGGTSYNEQFF
TGCGCCAGCAGCTTGTTAGGCGGGGGGACCTCCTACAATGAGCAGTTCTTC
>NA|TRBV19|TRBJ1-2|NA
CASSQAGFYGYTF
TGTGCCAGTAGTCAAGCGGGCTTCTATGGCTACACCTTC
>NA|TRBV5-6|TRBJ2-1|once
CASSLVGASYNEQFF
TGTGCCAGCAGCTTGGTTGGAGCCTCCTACAATGAGCAGTTCTTC
>NA|TRBV2|TRBJ1-5|NA
CASSYRSGNQPQHF
TGTGCCAGCAGCTACCGGTCGGGCAATCAGCCCCAGCATTTT
>NA|TRBV5-1|TRBJ1-6|few
CASSLGTDYNSPLHF
TGCGCCAGCAGCTTGGGGACAGACTATAATTCACCCCTCCACTTT
>NA|TRBV6-5|TRBJ1-3|NA
CASSYSEGLGNTIYF
TGTGCCAGCAGTTACTCGGAGGGGTTGGGAAACACCATATATTTT
>TRBD1|TRBV7-2|TRBJ2-1|NA
CASSLGQGREQFF
TGTGCCAGCAGCTTGGGACAGGGGCGAGAGCAGTTCTTC
>NA|TRBV5-6|TRBJ1-2|NA
CASSNKGVANYGYTF
TGTGCCAGCAGTAACAAAGGGGTCGCCAACTATGGCTACACCTTC
>TRBD2|TRBV7-9|TRBJ2-5|NA
CASSWSGGAQETQYF
TGTGCCAGCAGCTGGAGCGGGGGGGCCCAGGAGACCCAGTACTTC
>NA|TRBV2|TRBJ1-1|NA
CASSELESNEAFF
TGTGCCAGCAGTGAACTAGAATCGAATGAAGCTTTCTTT
>NA|TRBV12-3/TRBV12-4|TRBJ2-3|NA
CASSFLGTDTQYF
TGTGCCAGCAGTTTTTTGGGTACAGATACGCAGTATTTT
>NA|TRBV11-3|TRBJ1-1|NA
CASSLTLLRTNTEAFF
TGTGCCAGCAGCTTAACTTTACTGAGGACCAACACTGAAGCTTTCTTT
>NA|TRBV21-1|TRBJ2-7|NA
CASSNSPSLGREPMLRSYEQYF
TGTGCCAGCAGCAATAGCCCGTCCCTCGGGCGGGAACCCATGCTTAGATCCTACGAGCAGTACTTC
>NA|TRBV6-1|TRBJ2-6|NA
CASSDRAGANVLTF
TGTGCCAGCAGTGACAGGGCTGGGGCCAACGTCCTGACTTTC